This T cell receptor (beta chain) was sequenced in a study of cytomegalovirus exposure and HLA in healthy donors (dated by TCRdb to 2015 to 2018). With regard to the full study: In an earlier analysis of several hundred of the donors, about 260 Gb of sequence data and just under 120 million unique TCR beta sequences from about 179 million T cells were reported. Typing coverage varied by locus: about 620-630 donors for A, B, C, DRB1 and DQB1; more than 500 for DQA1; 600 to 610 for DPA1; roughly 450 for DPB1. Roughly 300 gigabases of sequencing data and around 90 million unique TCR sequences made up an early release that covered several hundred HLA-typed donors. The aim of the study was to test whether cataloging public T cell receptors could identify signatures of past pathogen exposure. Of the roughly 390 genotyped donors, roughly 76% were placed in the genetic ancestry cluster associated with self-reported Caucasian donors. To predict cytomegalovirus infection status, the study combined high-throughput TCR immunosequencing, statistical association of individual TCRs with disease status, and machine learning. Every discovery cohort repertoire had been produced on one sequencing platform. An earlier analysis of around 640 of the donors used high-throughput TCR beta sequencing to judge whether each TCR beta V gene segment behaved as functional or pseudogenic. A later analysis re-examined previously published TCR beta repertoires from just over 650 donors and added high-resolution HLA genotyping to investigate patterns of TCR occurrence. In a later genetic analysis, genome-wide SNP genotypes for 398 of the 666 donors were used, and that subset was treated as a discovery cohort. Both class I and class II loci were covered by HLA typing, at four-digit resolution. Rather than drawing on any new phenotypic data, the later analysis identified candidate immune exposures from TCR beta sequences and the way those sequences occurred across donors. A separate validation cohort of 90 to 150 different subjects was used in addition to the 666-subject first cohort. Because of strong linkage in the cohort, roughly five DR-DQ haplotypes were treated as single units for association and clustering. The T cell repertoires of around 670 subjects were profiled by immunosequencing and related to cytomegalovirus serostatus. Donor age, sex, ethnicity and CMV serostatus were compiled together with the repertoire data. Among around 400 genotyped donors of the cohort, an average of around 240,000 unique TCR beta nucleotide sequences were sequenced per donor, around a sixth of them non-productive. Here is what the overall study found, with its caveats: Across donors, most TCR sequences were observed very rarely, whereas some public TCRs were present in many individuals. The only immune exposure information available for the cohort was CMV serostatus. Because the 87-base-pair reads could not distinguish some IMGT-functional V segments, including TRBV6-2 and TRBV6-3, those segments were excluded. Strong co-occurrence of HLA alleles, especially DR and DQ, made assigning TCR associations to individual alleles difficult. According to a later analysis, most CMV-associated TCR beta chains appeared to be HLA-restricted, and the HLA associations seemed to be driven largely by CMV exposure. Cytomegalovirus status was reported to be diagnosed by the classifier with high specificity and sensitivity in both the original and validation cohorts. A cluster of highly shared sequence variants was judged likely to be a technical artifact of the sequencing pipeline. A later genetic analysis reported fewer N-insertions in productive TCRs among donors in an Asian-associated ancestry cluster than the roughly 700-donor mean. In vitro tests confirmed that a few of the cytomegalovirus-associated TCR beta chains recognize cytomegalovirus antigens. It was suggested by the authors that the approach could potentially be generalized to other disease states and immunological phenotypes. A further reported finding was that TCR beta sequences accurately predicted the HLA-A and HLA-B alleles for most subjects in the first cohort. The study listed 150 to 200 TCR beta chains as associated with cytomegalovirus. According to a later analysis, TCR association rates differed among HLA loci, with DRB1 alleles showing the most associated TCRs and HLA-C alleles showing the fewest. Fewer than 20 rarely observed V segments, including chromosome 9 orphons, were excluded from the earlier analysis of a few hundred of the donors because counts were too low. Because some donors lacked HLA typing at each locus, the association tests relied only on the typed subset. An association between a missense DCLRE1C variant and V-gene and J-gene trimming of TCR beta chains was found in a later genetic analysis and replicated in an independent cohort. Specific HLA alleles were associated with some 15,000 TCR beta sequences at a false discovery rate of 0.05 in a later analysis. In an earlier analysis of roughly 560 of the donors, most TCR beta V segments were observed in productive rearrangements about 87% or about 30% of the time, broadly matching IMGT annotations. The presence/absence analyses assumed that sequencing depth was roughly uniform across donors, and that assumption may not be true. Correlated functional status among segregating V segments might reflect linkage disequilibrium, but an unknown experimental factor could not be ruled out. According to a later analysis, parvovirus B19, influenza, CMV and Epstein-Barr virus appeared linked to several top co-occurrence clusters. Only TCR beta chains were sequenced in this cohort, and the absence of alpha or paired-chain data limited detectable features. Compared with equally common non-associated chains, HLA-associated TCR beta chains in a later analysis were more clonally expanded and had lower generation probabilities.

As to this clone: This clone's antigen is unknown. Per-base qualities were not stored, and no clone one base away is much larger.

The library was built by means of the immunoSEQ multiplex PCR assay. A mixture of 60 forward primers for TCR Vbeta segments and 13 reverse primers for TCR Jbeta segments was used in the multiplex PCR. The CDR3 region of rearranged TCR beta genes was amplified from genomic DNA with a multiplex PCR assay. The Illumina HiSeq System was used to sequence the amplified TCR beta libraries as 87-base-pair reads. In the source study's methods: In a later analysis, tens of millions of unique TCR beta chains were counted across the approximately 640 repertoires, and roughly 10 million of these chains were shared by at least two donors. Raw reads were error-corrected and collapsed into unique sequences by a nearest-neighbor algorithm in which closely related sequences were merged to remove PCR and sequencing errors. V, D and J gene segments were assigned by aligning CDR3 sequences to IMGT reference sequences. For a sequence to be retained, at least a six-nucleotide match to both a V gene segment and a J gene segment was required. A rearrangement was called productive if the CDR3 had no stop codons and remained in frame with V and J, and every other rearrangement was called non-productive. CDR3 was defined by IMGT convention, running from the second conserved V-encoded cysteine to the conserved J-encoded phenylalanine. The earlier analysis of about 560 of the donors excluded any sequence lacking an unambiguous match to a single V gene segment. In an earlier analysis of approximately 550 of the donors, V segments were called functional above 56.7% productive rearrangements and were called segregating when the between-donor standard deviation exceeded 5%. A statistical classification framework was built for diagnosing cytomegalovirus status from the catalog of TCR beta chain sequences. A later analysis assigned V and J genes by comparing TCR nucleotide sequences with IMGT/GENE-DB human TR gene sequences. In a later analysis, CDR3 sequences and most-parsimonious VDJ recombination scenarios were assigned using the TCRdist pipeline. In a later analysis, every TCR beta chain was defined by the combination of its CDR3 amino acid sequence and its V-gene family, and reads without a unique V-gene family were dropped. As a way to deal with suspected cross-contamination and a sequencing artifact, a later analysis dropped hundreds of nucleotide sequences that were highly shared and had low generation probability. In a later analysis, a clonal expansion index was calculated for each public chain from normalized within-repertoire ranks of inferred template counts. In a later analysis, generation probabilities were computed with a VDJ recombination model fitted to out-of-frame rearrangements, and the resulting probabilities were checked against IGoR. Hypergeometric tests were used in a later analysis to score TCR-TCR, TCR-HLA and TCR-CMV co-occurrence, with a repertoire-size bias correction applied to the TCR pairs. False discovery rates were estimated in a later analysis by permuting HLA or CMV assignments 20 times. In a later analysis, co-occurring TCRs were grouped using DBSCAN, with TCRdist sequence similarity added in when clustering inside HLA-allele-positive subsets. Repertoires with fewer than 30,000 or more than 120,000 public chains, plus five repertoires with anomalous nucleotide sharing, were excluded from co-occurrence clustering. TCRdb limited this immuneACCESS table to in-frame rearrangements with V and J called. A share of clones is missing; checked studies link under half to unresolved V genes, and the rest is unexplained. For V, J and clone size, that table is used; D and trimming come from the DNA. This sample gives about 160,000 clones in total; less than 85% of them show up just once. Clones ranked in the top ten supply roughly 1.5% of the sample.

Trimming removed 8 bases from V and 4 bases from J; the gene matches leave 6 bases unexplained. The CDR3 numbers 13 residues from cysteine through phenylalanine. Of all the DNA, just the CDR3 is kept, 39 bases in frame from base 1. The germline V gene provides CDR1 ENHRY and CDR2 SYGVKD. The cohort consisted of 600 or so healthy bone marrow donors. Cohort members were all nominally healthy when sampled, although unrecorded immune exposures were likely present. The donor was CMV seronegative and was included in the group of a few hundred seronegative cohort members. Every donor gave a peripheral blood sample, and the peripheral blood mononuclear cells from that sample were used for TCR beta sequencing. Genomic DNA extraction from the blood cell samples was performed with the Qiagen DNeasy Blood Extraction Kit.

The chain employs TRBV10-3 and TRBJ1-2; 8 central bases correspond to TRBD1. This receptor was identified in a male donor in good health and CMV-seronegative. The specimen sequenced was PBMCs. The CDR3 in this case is CAIEAGGTYGYTF. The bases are TGTGCCATCGAGGCAGGGGGCACCTATGGCTACACCTTC.